These 8 T cell receptor beta chains were sequenced from one sample in a study of PD-L1 blockade in urothelial cancer. The table came from immunoSEQ multiplex PCR; TCRdb's copy has only in-frame clones and leaves some out. This sample yields tens of thousands of clones, of which 91% are seen a single time; roughly 10% belongs to the top ten. Time point noted: pretreatment peripheral blood. The material was PBMCs, obtained around atezolizumab (anti-PD-L1) treatment. The source of these receptors is a woman aged 55-70 years with urothelial cancer.

The chain is built from TRBV27 and TRBJ1-2, with D perhaps TRBD1 (6 bases). V lost 6 bases and J 7 bases, leaving 24 bases between the germline ends. The CDR3 runs 16 residues. Germline lookup yields CDR1 MNHEY and CDR2 SMNVEV (reference sequence). In nucleotides, the CDR3 is TGTGCCAGCAGAAGAGTCGGGGGGCATCAGGGGAGTGGCTACACCTTC. Residues: CASRRVGGHQGSGYTF.

J is TRBJ2-7 and V is TRBV19, with 7 bases lining up with TRBD2. V gave up 9 bases and J gave up 7 bases; unmatched junction bases: 15. CDR3 length: 14 amino acids. The germline V gene encodes CDR1 LNHDA and CDR2 SQIVND (reference sequence). CDR3 DNA: TGTGCCAGCCAAGACCTAGCGGTCCGGGCGGAGCAGTACTTC. The encoded protein is CASQDLAVRAEQYF. Variable domain in full (rest from reference TRBV19 and TRBJ2-7): DGGITQSPKYLFRKEGQNVTLSCEQNLNHDAMYWYRQDPGQGLRLIYYSQIVNDFQKGDIAEGYSVSREKKESFPLTVTSAQKNPTAFYLCASQDLAVRAEQYFGPGTRLTVT.

This clone was observed once. The chain recombines TRBV28 with TRBJ1-1, with a tentative D call TRBD1 (5 bases). The CDR3 is 12 residues long. In germline, CDR1 is MDHEN, CDR2 SYDVKM. V was pared by 2 bases and J by 5 bases, with 6 bases between. CDR3 residues: CASSLAGTEAFF. DNA of the CDR3: TGTGCCAGCAGTTTAGCAGGGACTGAAGCTTTCTTT.

The genes are TRBV4-1 and TRBJ2-1; 10 nucleotides agree with TRBD2. CDR1 and CDR2 from the germline V gene are MGHRA and YSYEKL. This CDR3 comprises 16 residues. The J segment lost 0 bases and the V segment lost 4 bases, leaving 3 bases of the junction unmatched. The CDR3 nucleotides read TGCGCCAGCAGCCCCAGGACTAGCGGCTCCTACAATGAGCAGTTCTTC. Translated, it gives CASSPRTSGSYNEQFF.

In DNA, the CDR3 is TGTGCCAGCAGTTTGCCCACGACAGGGGCCCAGAAGACCCAGTACTTC. Amino acid sequence: CASSLPTTGAQKTQYF. The V call is TRBV6-6, the J call TRBJ2-5; 8 bases agree with TRBD1. In germline, CDR1 is MNHNY, CDR2 SVGAGI (reference sequence). The J segment lost 6 bases and the V segment lost 4 bases, leaving 13 bases of the junction unmatched. CDR3 length: 16 amino acids.

The CDR3 nucleotides are TGTGCCACCAGCAGAGATACGCTAGTTACTTATTTT. It encodes CATSRDTLVTYF. V and J are TRBV15 and TRBJ2-3; no firm D call. In germline, CDR1 is LNHNV, CDR2 YYDKDF (reference sequence). V gave up 0 bases and J gave up 15 bases, with 13 bases separating them. The CDR3 is made up of 12 amino acids. Full variable domain (outside the CDR3, taken from reference TRBV15 and TRBJ2-3): DAMVIQNPRYQVTQFGKPVTLSCSQTLNHNVMYWYQQKSSQAPKLLFHYYDKDFNNEADTPDNFQSRRPNTSFCFLDIRSPGLGDTAMYLCATSRDTLVTYFGPGTRLTVL.

In this sample, this clone is medium-sized. Other DNA sequences of this sample code for an identical CDR3. The chain links TRBV29-1 to TRBJ2-7; 10 nucleotides match TRBD1. CDR1 is SQVTM and CDR2 is ANQGSEA in the germline V gene. The V and J ends lost 1 base and 3 bases, in that order; junction bases with no gene match: 3. The CDR3 extends over 14 amino acids. The CDR3 DNA is TGCAGCGTTGAAGTTGGGGACAGGGGCTACGAGCAGTACTTC. This gives the protein CSVEVGDRGYEQYF.

This rearrangement joins TRBV28 to TRBJ1-1; 7 bases fit TRBD1. V lost 3 bases, J lost 7 bases, and 2 bases stayed unmatched. The CDR3 is 12 amino acids. Per the germline V gene, CDR1 is MDHEN and CDR2 is SYDVKM. CDR3 bases: TGTGCCAGCAGTTTTAGGGGGCTTGAAGCTTTCTTT. It is translated as CASSFRGLEAFF.